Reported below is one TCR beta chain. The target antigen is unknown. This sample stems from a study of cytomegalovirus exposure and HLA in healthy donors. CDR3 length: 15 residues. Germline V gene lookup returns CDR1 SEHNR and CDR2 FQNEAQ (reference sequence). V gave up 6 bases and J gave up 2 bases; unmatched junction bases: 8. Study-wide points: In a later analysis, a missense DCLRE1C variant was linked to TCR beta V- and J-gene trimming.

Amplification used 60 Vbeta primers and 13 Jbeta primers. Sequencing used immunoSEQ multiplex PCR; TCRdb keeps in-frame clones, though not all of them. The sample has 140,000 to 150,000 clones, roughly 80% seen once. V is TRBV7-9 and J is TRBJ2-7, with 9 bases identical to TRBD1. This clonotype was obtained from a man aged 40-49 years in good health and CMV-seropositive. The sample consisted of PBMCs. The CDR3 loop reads CASRRPGQGTYEQYF. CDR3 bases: TGTGCCAGCAGACGACCGGGACAGGGAACCTACGAGCAGTACTTC.